This is a list of T cell receptor beta chains from one sample in a study of technical replicates of blood from a few donors. Profiling relied on immunoSEQ multiplex PCR, and the TCRdb table lists in-frame clones only, not all of them. The sample includes approximately 88,000 clones, 90% to 95% of them seen just once. Sequences were obtained from T cells isolated from PBMCs. These TCRs come from a human donor in good health. CDR3s include the opening cysteine and the closing phenylalanine or tryptophan. Fields, in order: D gene, J gene, V gene, clone size, CDR3 protein, CDR3 DNA. D genes are given only for firm matches. The size field is filled for only some rows; it gives once, few, many or a size class.

D: TRBD2; J: TRBJ2-5; V: TRBV27; size: NA; CDR3: CASSPGTSGGETQYF; DNA: TGTGCCAGCAGTCCCGGGACTAGCGGGGGTGAGACCCAGTACTTC
D: NA; J: TRBJ1-3; V: TRBV7-3; size: NA; CDR3: CASSPGGQIWTTIYF; DNA: TGTGCCAGCAGCCCCGGTGGACAGATCTGGACCACCATATATTTT
D: TRBD1; J: TRBJ2-7; V: TRBV25-1; size: NA; CDR3: CASSEGGTGLYEQYF; DNA: TGTGCCAGCAGTGAAGGGGGGACAGGACTCTACGAGCAGTACTTC
D: TRBD1; J: TRBJ2-7; V: TRBV13; size: NA; CDR3: CASSLGQGALYEQYF; DNA: TGTGCCAGCAGTTTAGGACAGGGGGCACTCTACGAGCAGTACTTC
D: TRBD2; J: TRBJ2-1; V: TRBV19; size: once; CDR3: CASSTGTSGRAINEQFF; DNA: TGTGCCAGTAGTACCGGGACTAGCGGGAGGGCTATAAATGAGCAGTTCTTC
D: NA; J: TRBJ1-3; V: TRBV6-6; size: NA; CDR3: CASRANSGNTIYF; DNA: TGTGCCAGCAGGGCCAACTCTGGAAACACCATATATTTT
D: TRBD1; J: TRBJ2-7; V: TRBV6-1; size: NA; CDR3: CASNLPGTGGGEQYF; DNA: TGTGCCAGCAACTTACCCGGGACAGGGGGCGGCGAGCAGTACTTC
D: NA; J: TRBJ1-1; V: TRBV29-1; size: NA; CDR3: CSVEDPRVTEAFF; DNA: TGCAGCGTTGAAGACCCCCGGGTTACTGAAGCTTTCTTT
D: NA; J: TRBJ2-7; V: TRBV4-1; size: NA; CDR3: CASSPGILRDYEQYF; DNA: TGCGCCAGCAGCCCCGGGATTTTAAGGGACTACGAGCAGTACTTC
D: TRBD1; J: TRBJ1-4; V: TRBV18; size: NA; CDR3: CASSAQGAVEKLFF; DNA: TGTGCCAGCTCAGCCCAGGGGGCTGTTGAAAAACTGTTTTTT
D: NA; J: TRBJ1-1; V: TRBV29-1; size: NA; CDR3: CSGREDTEAFF; DNA: TGCAGCGGACGGGAGGACACTGAAGCTTTCTTT
D: NA; J: TRBJ1-3; V: TRBV28; size: NA; CDR3: CASSSPGRPGNTIYF; DNA: TGTGCCAGCAGTTCTCCAGGGCGGCCAGGAAACACCATATATTTT
D: TRBD2; J: TRBJ2-5; V: TRBV4-1; size: NA; CDR3: CASSQTISGGETQYF; DNA: TGCGCCAGCAGCCAAACCATTAGCGGGGGAGAGACCCAGTACTTC
D: TRBD1; J: TRBJ1-2; V: TRBV28; size: NA; CDR3: CASSFIEAGRGTYGYTF; DNA: TGTGCCAGCAGTTTCATTGAGGCGGGCAGGGGGACCTATGGCTACACCTTC
D: NA; J: TRBJ2-2; V: TRBV9; size: NA; CDR3: CASSVEGVRELFF; DNA: TGTGCCAGCAGCGTAGAGGGAGTACGGGAGCTGTTTTTT
D: NA; J: TRBJ1-1; V: TRBV28; size: NA; CDR3: CASSFLTEAFF; DNA: TGTGCCAGCAGTTTCCTCACTGAAGCTTTCTTT
D: TRBD1; J: TRBJ2-7; V: TRBV28; size: NA; CDR3: CASRTGTGDYEQYF; DNA: TGTGCCAGCAGAACCGGGACAGGGGATTACGAGCAGTACTTC
D: TRBD2; J: TRBJ2-7; V: TRBV28; size: NA; CDR3: CASSRGGLGNEQYF; DNA: TGTGCCAGCAGTCGGGGGGGCCTCGGGAACGAGCAGTACTTC
D: NA; J: TRBJ1-2; V: TRBV14; size: NA; CDR3: CASSHGQGGYTF; DNA: TGTGCCAGCAGCCATGGCCAGGGAGGCTACACCTTC
D: NA; J: TRBJ2-1; V: TRBV11-2; size: NA; CDR3: CATRRGYNEQFF; DNA: TGTGCCACTCGGAGAGGTTACAATGAGCAGTTCTTC
D: TRBD1; J: TRBJ1-4; V: TRBV11-2; size: NA; CDR3: CASSPGRGRGSTNEKLFF; DNA: TGTGCCAGCAGCCCAGGCAGGGGGCGAGGTTCAACTAATGAAAAACTGTTTTTT
D: TRBD2; J: TRBJ2-3; V: TRBV5-1; size: NA; CDR3: CASKYKASGASTDTQYF; DNA: TGCGCCAGCAAATATAAGGCTAGCGGGGCTAGCACAGATACGCAGTATTTT
D: TRBD1; J: TRBJ1-4; V: TRBV28; size: NA; CDR3: CASIPNQGALGNEKLFF; DNA: TGTGCCAGCATCCCTAATCAGGGGGCGCTTGGTAATGAAAAACTGTTTTTT
D: TRBD1; J: TRBJ1-1; V: TRBV2; size: NA; CDR3: CASSDRGTAGVRVTEAFF; DNA: TGTGCCAGCAGTGATAGGGGGACAGCTGGGGTGAGGGTCACTGAAGCTTTCTTT
D: TRBD1; J: TRBJ2-7; V: TRBV5-4; size: NA; CDR3: CASSSAPGGRLDEQYF; DNA: TGTGCCAGCAGCTCCGCTCCAGGGGGCCGCCTTGACGAGCAGTACTTC
D: TRBD1; J: TRBJ1-5; V: TRBV19; size: NA; CDR3: CASRMRQGANQPQHF; DNA: TGTGCCAGCAGAATGAGACAGGGGGCGAATCAGCCCCAGCATTTT
D: NA; J: TRBJ2-7; V: TRBV10-1; size: NA; CDR3: CASSPARGNEQYF; DNA: TGCGCCAGCAGTCCCGCTCGGGGTAACGAGCAGTACTTC
D: NA; J: TRBJ1-5; V: TRBV19; size: NA; CDR3: CASSGRNQPQHF; DNA: TGTGCCAGTAGTGGGAGGAATCAGCCCCAGCATTTT
D: NA; J: TRBJ2-7; V: TRBV7-9; size: NA; CDR3: CASSFLPYEQYF; DNA: TGTGCCAGCAGCTTTCTACCCTACGAGCAGTACTTC
D: NA; J: TRBJ2-3; V: TRBV10-1; size: NA; CDR3: CASSRDSPSDTQYF; DNA: TGCGCCAGCAGTCGGGACTCCCCCTCAGATACGCAGTATTTT
D: TRBD2; J: TRBJ2-7; V: TRBV27; size: NA; CDR3: CASSSGAGGSYEQYF; DNA: TGTGCCAGCAGTTCCGGAGCGGGAGGTTCTTACGAGCAGTACTTC
D: NA; J: TRBJ2-7; V: TRBV27; size: NA; CDR3: CASGRQTSYSYEQYF; DNA: TGTGCCAGCGGTAGACAGACTAGTTACTCCTACGAGCAGTACTTC
D: NA; J: TRBJ2-1; V: TRBV29-1; size: NA; CDR3: CSPLIRNEQFF; DNA: TGCAGCCCACTGATACGAAATGAGCAGTTCTTC
D: NA; J: TRBJ2-5; V: TRBV9; size: NA; CDR3: CASSLRRTANQETQYF; DNA: TGTGCCAGCAGCTTGCGACGGACAGCGAATCAAGAGACCCAGTACTTC
D: NA; J: TRBJ2-5; V: TRBV5-1; size: NA; CDR3: CASSLAWHQGETQYF; DNA: TGCGCCAGCAGCTTGGCTTGGCACCAGGGAGAGACCCAGTACTTC
D: NA; J: TRBJ1-1; V: TRBV27; size: NA; CDR3: CASSSARGGTEAFF; DNA: TGTGCCAGCAGTTCGGCCAGGGGTGGCACTGAAGCTTTCTTT
D: NA; J: TRBJ2-1; V: TRBV28; size: NA; CDR3: CASSSRYGAGSYNEQFF; DNA: TGTGCCAGCAGTTCACGATATGGCGCAGGGTCCTACAATGAGCAGTTCTTC